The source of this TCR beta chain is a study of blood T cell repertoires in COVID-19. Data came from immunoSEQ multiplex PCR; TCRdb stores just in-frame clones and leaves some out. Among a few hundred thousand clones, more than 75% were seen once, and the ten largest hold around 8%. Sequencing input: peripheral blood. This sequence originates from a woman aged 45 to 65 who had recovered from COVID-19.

CDR3 in DNA: TGTGCCAGCAGTTTAGACAGGGGGTTAGAGACCCAGTACTTC. Translation: CASSLDRGLETQYF. This rearrangement joins TRBV27 to TRBJ2-5, with 9 bases that match TRBD1. V lost 2 bases to trimming and J lost 4 bases; unmatched junction nucleotides: 2. CDR1 and CDR2 (germline): MNHEY, SMNVEV (reference sequence). The CDR3 has 14 amino acids.